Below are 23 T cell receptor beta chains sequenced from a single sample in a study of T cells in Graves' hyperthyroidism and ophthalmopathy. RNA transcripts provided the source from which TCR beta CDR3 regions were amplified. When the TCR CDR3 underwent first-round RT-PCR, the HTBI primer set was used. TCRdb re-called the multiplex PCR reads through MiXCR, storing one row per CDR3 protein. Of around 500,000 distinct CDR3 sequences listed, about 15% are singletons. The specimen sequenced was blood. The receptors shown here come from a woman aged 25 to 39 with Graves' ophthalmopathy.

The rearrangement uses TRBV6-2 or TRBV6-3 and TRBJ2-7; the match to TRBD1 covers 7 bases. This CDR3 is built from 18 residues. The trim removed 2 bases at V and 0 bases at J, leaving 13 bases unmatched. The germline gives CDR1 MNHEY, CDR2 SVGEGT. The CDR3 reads CASSYKEPGQTLSYEQYF. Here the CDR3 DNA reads TGTGCCAGCAGTTACAAAGAACCGGGACAGACCCTCTCCTACGAGCAGTACTTC.

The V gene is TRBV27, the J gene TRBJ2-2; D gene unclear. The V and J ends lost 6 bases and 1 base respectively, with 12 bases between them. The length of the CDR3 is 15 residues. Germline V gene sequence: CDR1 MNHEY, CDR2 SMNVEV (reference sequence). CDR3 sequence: CASSPFRGNTGELFF. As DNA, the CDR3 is TGTGCCAGCAGCCCCTTTAGAGGGAACACCGGGGAGCTGTTTTTT.

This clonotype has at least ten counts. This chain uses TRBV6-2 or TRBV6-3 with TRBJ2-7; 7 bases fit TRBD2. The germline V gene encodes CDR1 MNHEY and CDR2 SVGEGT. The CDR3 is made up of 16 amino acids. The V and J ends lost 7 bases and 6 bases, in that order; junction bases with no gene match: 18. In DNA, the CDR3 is TGTGCCAGCACCCTCGGCTGGGGCGGGAGTCACTTCGAGCAGTACTTC. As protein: CASTLGWGGSHFEQYF.

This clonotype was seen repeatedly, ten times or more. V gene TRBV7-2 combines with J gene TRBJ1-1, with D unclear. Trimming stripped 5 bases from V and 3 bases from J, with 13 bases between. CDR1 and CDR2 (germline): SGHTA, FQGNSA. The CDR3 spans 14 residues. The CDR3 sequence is CASSNLGGYTEAFF. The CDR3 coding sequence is TGTGCCAGCAGCAACCTGGGAGGCTACACTGAAGCTTTCTTT.

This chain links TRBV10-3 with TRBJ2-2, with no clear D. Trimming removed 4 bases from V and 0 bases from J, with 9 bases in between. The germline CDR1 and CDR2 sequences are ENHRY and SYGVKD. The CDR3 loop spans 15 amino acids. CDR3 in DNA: TGTGCCATCAGTGGCCGAGACCCGAACACCGGGGAGCTGTTTTTT. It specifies CAISGRDPNTGELFF.

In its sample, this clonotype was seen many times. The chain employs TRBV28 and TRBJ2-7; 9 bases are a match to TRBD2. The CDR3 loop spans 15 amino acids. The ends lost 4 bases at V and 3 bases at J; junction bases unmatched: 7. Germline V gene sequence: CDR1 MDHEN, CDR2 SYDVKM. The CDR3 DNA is TGTGCCAGCAGTTCCACTAGCGGGTTCCTCTACGAGCAGTACTTC. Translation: CASSSTSGFLYEQYF.

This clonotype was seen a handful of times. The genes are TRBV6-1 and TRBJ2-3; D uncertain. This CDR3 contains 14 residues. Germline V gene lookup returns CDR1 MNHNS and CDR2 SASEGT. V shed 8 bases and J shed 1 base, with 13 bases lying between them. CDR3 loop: CASGPTIGTDTQYF. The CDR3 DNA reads TGTGCCAGCGGTCCGACAATTGGCACAGATACGCAGTATTTT.

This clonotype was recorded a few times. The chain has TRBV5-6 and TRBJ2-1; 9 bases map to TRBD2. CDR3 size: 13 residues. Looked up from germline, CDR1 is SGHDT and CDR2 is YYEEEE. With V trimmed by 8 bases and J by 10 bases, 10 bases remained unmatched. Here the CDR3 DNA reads TGTGCCAGTAGCATTTCTAGCGGGATGGAGCAGTTCTTC. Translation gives CASSISSGMEQFF.

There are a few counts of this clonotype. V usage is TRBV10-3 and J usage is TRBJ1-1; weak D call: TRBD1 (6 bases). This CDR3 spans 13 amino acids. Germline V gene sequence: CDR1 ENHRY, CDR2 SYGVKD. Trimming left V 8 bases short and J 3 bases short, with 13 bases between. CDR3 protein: CAISGAPDTEAFF. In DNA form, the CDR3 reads TGTGCCATCTCGGGGGCCCCGGACACTGAAGCTTTCTTT.

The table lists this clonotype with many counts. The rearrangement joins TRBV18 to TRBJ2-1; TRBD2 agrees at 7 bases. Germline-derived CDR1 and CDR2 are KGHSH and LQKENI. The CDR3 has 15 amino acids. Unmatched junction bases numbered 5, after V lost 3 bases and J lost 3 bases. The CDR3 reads CASSPAGVRYNEQFF. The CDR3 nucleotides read TGTGCCAGCTCACCTGCGGGAGTCCGCTACAATGAGCAGTTCTTC.

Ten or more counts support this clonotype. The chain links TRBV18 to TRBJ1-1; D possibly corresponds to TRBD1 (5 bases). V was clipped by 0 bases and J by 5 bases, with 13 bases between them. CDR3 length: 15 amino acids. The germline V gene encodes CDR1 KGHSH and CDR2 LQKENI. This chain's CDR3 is CASSPPGSGTTEAFF. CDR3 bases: TGTGCCAGCTCACCACCGGGCTCAGGGACGACTGAAGCTTTCTTT.

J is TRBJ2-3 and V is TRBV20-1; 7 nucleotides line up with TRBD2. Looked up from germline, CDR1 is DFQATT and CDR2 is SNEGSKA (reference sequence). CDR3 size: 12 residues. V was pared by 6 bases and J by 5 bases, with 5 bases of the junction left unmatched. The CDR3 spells CSAELARDTQYF. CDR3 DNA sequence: TGCAGTGCCGAACTAGCGAGAGATACGCAGTATTTT.

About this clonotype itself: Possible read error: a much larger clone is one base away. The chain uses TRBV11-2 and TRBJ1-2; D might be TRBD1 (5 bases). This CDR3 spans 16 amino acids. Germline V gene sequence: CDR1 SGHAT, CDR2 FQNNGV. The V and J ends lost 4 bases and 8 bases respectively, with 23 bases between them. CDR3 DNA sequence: TGTGCCAGCAGCTCAGATAGGCGGCAGGGCCCGACCGGCTACACCTTC. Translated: CASSSDRRQGPTGYTF.

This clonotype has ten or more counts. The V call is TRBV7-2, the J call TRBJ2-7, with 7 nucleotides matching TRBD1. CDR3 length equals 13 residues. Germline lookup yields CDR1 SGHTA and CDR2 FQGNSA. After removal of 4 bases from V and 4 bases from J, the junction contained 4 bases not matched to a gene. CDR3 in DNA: TGTGCCAGCAGCTGGGACAGCCTATACGAGCAGTACTTC. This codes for CASSWDSLYEQYF.

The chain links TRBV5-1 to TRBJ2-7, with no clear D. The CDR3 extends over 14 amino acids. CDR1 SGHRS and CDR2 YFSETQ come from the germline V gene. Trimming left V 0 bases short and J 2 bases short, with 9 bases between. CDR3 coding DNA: TGCGCCAGCAGCTTGGCGCAGGTCACCTACGAGCAGTACTTC. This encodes CASSLAQVTYEQYF.

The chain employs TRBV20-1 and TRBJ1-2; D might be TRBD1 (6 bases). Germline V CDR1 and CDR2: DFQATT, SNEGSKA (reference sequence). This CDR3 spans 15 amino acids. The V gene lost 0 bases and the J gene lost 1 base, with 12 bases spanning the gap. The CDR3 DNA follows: TGCAGTGCTAGAGATCACCAGGGGATTAACTATGGCTACACCTTC. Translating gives CSARDHQGINYGYTF.

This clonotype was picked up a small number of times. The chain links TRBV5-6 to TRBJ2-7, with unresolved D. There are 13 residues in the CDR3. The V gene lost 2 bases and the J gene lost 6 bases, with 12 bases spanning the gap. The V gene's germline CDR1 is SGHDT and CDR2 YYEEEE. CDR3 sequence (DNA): TGTGCCAGCAGCTTAACCAGCCTCTCCGAGCAGTACTTC. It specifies CASSLTSLSEQYF.

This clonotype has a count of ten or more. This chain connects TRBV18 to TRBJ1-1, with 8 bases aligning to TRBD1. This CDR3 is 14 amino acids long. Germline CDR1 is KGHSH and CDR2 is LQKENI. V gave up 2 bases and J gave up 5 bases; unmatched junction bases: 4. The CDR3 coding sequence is TGTGCCAGCTCACCAACAGGGGGTCGGACTGAAGCTTTCTTT. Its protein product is CASSPTGGRTEAFF.

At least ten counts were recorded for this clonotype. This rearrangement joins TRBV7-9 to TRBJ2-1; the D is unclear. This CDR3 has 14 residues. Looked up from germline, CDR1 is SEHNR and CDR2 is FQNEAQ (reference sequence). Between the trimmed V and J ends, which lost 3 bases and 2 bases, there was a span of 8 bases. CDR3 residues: CASSFSNPYNEQFF. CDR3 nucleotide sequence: TGTGCCAGCAGCTTCAGCAACCCCTACAATGAGCAGTTCTTC.

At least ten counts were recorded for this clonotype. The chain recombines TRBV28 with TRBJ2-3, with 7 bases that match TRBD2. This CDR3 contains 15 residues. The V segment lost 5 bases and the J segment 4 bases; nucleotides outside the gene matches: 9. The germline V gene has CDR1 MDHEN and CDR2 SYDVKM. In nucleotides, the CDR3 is TGTGCCAGCAGTGTTCGACTAGCAGGGCCAGATACGCAGTATTTT. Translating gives CASSVRLAGPDTQYF.

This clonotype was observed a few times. The DNA of the CDR3 is TGTGCCAGCAGTTTACAGCGAATAGGAGCTTTCTTT. Translating it yields CASSLQRIGAFF. The chain uses TRBV12-3 or TRBV12-4 and TRBJ1-1, with D hard to call. With 2 bases removed from V and 10 bases from J, the gap between germline ends came to 11 bases. The CDR3 contains 12 residues.

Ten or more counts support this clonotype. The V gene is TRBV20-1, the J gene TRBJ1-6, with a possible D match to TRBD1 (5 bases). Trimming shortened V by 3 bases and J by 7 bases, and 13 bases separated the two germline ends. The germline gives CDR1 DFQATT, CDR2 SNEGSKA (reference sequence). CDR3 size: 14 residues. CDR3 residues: CSARVGTGNSPLHF. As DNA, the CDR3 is TGCAGTGCTAGGGTAGGGACTGGAAATTCACCCCTCCACTTT.

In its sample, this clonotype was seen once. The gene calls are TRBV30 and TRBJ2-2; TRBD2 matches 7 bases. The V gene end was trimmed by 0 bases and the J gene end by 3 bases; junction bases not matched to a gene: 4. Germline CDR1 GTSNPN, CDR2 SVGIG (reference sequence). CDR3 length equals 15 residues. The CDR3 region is CAWSVAGVDTGELFF. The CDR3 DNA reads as TGTGCCTGGAGTGTGGCGGGAGTTGACACCGGGGAGCTGTTTTTT.